This entry describes one T cell receptor beta chain. Original analysis: Amplified reference gene primers provided the basis for estimating nucleated cell counts. This table comes from immunoSEQ multiplex PCR, and its TCRdb copy is limited to in-frame clones, with some not included. The V and J calls and clone size are taken from that table; D and trimming were inferred from the DNA. The sample shows approximately 4,100 clones, roughly nine tenths of them seen only once. The sample originates from a study of blood T cell repertoires in COVID-19. Study as a whole: The United States, Italy and Spain supplied acute and convalescent COVID-19 samples. In each case, the material was cDNA or gDNA derived from T cells, B-cell-depleted T cells, or PBMCs.

The CDR3 consists of 15 residues. V was cut by 6 bases and J by 4 bases, with 18 bases left in between. CDR1 is KGHSH, CDR2 LQKENI, per germline. The gene calls are TRBV18 and TRBJ2-5; possibly TRBD1 for D (5 bases). This clonotype originated in a middle-aged man with active COVID-19. The sample consisted of peripheral blood. The CDR3 reads CASSGIGDPTETQYF. DNA of the CDR3: TGTGCCAGCTCGGGAATAGGGGATCCCACAGAGACCCAGTACTTC.